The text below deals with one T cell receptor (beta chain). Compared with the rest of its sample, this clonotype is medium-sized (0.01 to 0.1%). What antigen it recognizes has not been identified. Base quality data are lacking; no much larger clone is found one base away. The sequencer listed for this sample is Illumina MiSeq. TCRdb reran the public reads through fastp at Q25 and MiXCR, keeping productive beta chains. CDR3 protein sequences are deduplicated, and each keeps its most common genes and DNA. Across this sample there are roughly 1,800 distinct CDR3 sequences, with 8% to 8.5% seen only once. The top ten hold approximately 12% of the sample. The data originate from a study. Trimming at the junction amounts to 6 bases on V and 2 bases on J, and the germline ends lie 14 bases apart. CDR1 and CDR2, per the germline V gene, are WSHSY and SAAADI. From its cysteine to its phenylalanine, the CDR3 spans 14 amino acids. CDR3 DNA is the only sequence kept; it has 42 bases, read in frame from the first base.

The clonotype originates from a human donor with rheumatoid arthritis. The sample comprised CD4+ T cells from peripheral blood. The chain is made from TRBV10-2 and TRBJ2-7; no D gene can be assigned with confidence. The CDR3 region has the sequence CASRSGGGAYEQYF. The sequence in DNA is TGCGCCAGCAGGTCCGGCGGCGGCGCCTACGAGCAGTACTTC.